These T cell receptor beta chains were read from a single sample in a study of blood T cells in healthy people across ages. TCRdb recomputed calls from the 5' RACE reads with MiXCR, one row per CDR3 protein. Counted here are 800,000 or so distinct CDR3 sequences, 25% occurring once; the ten biggest clones make up approximately 3.7%. A further study also used this sample, focusing on T cells of mothers and their children.

The sample was blood. Receptor source: a boy aged 5-17 years in good health. Both conserved end residues are part of each CDR3.

v_call cdr3_aa
TRBV3-1 CASSQNGDGYTF
TRBV5-5 CASSQTPGLETDTQYF
TRBV6-4 CATPQGRDREECYDYTF
TRBV20-1 CSATEQGKQYF
TRBV5-1 CASRPGPALWDEQYF
TRBV9 CASSVALDREQYF
TRBV20-1 CSASARTANSNQPQHF
TRBV12-3/TRBV12-4 CASSESQQGRNKKLFF
TRBV24-1 CATSDFIPGLKSLASTQYF
TRBV15 CATSREGRVGIYNEQFF
TRBV6-2/TRBV6-3 CATRAGSNQPQHF
TRBV28 CATLGNEQYF
TRBV7-8 CASIKFGEPDTQYF
TRBV6-2/TRBV6-3 CASSNLGQGYSTDTQYF
TRBV6-6 CASTRGQGAYEQYF
TRBV7-9 CASSLGESNGYTF
TRBV29-1 CSVEVSGGYEQYF
TRBV7-2 CASSYRGDHEQYF
TRBV5-1 CASSLGSGGLEQFF
TRBV7-2 CASSPTGAQPQHF
TRBV28 CASSLGPGGSPAKAFF
TRBV10-3 CAISDPDSYQTQYF
TRBV12-3/TRBV12-4 CASSTSPYGYTF
TRBV7-2 CASSLGGLASSPLHF
TRBV12-3/TRBV12-4 CASRLGTSTDTQYF
TRBV6-5 CASSYLGTGSLYEQFF
TRBV7-3 CASSLTSGSYGYTF
TRBV12-3/TRBV12-4 CASKGRPRALADTQYF
TRBV15 CATSRDQKTSGANVLTF
TRBV11-2 CASSLRQGWKKPFF
TRBV29-1 CSVDELPSYTF
TRBV29-1 CSVSEETQYF
TRBV12-3/TRBV12-4 CASAGQGRADTQYF
TRBV28 CASRAGGPGYTF
TRBV20-1 CSASLAGRADTQYF
TRBV5-8 CASSFGGYGQETQYF
TRBV6-5 CASSYQDSGANVLTF
TRBV20-1 CSARVVAGDIPYEQYF
TRBV20-1 CSAGREGETQYF
TRBV5-1 CASSLSRLASSYNEQFF
TRBV20-1 CSAFNPGTSKETQYF
TRBV27 CANSSPIGGGGGYTF
TRBV24-1 CATSEGQNPYEQYF
TRBV29-1 CRRGPAKRAGGISYEQYF
TRBV25-1 CASSEWGYGSGFSYEQYF
TRBV6-7 CASSYGGGKGYTF
TRBV7-9 CASQGDRDDTGELFF
TRBV4-3 CASSQARAGRETQYF
TRBV7-2 CASRTTGTSSYEQYF
TRBV11-3 CASSRTTWRGTQYF
TRBV28 CASSLGTPIEQYF
TRBV29-1 CSASSGGDGYTF
TRBV12-3/TRBV12-4 CASSFDRTTDTQYF
TRBV9 CASSVDGRAAETQYF
TRBV20-1 CSARLAGGTGELFF
TRBV6-6 CASSSDLVITEAFF
TRBV27 CASRSWLASAGELFF
TRBV7-7 CASSLHMGAEEQFF
TRBV29-1 CSGGFGQGGEQYF